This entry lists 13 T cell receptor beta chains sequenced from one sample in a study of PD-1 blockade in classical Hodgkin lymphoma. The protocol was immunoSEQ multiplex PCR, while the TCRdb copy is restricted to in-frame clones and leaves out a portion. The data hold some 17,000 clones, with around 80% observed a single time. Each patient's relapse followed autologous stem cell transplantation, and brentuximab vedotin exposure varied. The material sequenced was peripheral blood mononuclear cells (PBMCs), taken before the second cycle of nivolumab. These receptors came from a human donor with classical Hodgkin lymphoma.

CDR3 nucleotides: TGTGCCATCACCTCAGGCTGGGGGTCCACAGATACGCAGTATTTT. Encoded protein: CAITSGWGSTDTQYF. This chain joins TRBV10-3 and TRBJ2-3; D possibly uses TRBD1 or TRBD2 (5 bases each). Per germline, CDR1 ENHRY and CDR2 SYGVKD. V lost 7 bases, J lost 2 bases, and 16 bases lay in between. This CDR3 has 15 amino acids.

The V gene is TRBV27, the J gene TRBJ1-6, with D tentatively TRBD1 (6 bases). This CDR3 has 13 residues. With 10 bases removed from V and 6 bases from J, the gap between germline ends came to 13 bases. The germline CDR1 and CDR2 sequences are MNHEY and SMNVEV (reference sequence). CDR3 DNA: TGTGCCACTACAAGGGGGTTTAATTCACCCCTCCACTTT. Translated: CATTRGFNSPLHF.

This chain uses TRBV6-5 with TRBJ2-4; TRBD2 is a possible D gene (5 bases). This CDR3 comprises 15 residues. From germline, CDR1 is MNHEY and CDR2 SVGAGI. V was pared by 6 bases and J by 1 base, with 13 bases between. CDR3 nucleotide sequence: TGTGCCAGCAGAACACATGGAGGTGCCAAAAACATTCAGTACTTC. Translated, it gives CASRTHGGAKNIQYF.

The CDR3 coding sequence is TGTGCCAGCAGTGTTAGCGGGGGGGATTACAATGAGCAGTTCTTC. As protein: CASSVSGGDYNEQFF. The V gene is TRBV6-4, the J gene TRBJ2-1, with 11 nucleotides matching TRBD2. After removal of 4 bases from V and 4 bases from J, the junction contained 3 bases not matched to a gene. The length of the CDR3 is 15 residues. CDR1 MRHNA and CDR2 SNTAGT come from the germline V gene.

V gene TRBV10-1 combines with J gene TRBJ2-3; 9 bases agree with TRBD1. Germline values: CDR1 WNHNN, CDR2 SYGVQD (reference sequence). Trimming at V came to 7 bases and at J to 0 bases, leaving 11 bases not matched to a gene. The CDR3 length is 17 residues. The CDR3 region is CASTKTTGGKSTDTQYF. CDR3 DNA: TGCGCCAGCACCAAAACGACAGGGGGTAAAAGCACAGATACGCAGTATTTT.

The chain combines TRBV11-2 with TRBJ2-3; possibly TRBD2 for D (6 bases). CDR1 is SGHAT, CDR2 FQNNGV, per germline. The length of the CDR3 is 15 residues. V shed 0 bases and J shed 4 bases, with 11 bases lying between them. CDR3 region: CASSLDVGGADTQYF. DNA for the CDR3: TGTGCCAGCAGCTTAGATGTGGGGGGAGCAGATACGCAGTATTTT.

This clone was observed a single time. The CDR3, as DNA: TGTGCCAGCAGCTTAGGGCAGGCCGGACTAGCGGGGAGCACAGATACGCAGTATTTT. This codes for CASSLGQAGLAGSTDTQYF. The V and J genes are TRBV7-9 and TRBJ2-3; 12 bases are shared with TRBD2. The CDR3 loop spans 19 amino acids. V trimming: 1 base; J trimming: 0 bases; junction bases outside the gene matches: 8. CDR1 and CDR2 (germline): SEHNR, FQNEAQ (reference sequence).

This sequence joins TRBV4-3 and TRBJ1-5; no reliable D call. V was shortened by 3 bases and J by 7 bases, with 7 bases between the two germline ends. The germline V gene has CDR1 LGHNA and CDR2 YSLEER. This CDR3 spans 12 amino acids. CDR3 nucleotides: TGCGCCAGCAGCCATCTGGGGCAGCCCCAGCATTTT. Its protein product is CASSHLGQPQHF.

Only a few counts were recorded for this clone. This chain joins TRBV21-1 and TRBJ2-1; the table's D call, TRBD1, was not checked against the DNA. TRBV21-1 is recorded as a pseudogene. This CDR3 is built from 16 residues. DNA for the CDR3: TGTGCCAGCAGCAAATCGGGGGGACAGGAGGGATTGGAGCAGTTCTTC. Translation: CASSKSGGQEGLEQFF.

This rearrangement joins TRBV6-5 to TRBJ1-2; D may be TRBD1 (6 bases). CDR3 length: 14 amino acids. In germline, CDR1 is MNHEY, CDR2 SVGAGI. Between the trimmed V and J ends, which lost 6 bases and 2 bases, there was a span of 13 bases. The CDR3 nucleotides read TGTGCCAGCAGAAATTCCGGACAGAACTATGGCTACACCTTC. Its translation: CASRNSGQNYGYTF.

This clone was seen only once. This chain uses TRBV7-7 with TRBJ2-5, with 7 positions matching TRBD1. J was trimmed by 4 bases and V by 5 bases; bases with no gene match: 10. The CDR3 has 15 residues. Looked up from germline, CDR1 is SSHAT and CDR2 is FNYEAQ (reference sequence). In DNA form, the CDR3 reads TGTGCCAGCAGCGCCACCCACGGGACAGTAGAGACCCAGTACTTC. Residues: CASSATHGTVETQYF. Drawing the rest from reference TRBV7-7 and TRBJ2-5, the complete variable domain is GAGVSQSPRYKVTKRGQDVTLRCDPISSHATLYWYQQALGQGPEFLTYFNYEAQPDKSGLPSDRFSAERPEGSISTLTIQRTEQRDSAMYRCASSATHGTVETQYFGPGTRLLVL.

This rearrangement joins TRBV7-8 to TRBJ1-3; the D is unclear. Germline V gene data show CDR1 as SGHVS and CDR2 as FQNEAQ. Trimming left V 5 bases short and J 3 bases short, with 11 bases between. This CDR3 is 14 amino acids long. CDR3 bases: TGTGCCAGCAGCCCCCGGATCGGTGGAAACACCATATATTTT. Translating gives CASSPRIGGNTIYF.

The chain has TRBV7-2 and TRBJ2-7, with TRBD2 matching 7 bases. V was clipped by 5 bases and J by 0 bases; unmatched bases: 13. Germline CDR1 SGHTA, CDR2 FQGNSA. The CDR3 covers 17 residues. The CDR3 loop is CASSPFILADVSYEQYF. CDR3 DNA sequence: TGTGCCAGCAGCCCGTTTATCCTAGCGGACGTCTCCTACGAGCAGTACTTC.